These 7 T cell receptor beta chains were sequenced from one sample in a study of blood T cell repertoires in COVID-19. Libraries were prepared by immunoSEQ multiplex PCR; TCRdb keeps only in-frame clonotypes and omits some of them. The data contain 200,000 to 250,000 clones, more than 85% of them singletons. The specimen sequenced was PBMCs or T cells enriched from blood (not recorded which). These receptors originate from a woman in her forties or fifties who had recovered from COVID-19.

The chain is built from TRBV28 and TRBJ2-7, with TRBD2 matching over 7 bases. Germline V CDR1 and CDR2: MDHEN, SYDVKM. This CDR3 spans 13 amino acids. The V gene end was trimmed by 8 bases and the J gene end by 4 bases; junction bases not matched to a gene: 8. CDR3 protein: CASDAAGIYEQYF. CDR3 in DNA: TGTGCCAGCGATGCAGCGGGGATTTACGAGCAGTACTTC. Together with reference TRBV28 and TRBJ2-7, the CDR3 gives the full variable domain: DVKVTQSSRYLVKRTGEKVFLECVQDMDHENMFWYRQDPGLGLRLIYFSYDVKMKEKGDIPEGYSVSREKKERFSLILESASTNQTSMYLCASDAAGIYEQYFGPGTRLTVT.

CDR3 sequence reads: CASSLWGPNSPLHF. The CDR3, as DNA: TGTGCCAGCAGCTTGTGGGGCCCTAATTCACCCCTCCACTTT. The chain links TRBV5-6 to TRBJ1-6, with D perhaps TRBD1 (5 bases). The CDR3 length is 14 residues. The V end lost 1 base, the J end lost 6 bases, and 8 bases lay between the germline ends. Germline V lookup: CDR1 SGHDT, CDR2 YYEEEE.

Only a few counts were recorded for this clone. V gene TRBV7-9 combines with J gene TRBJ2-7; possible D gene TRBD2, 6 bases. The V and J ends lost 3 bases and 5 bases respectively, with 8 bases between them. This CDR3 has 12 residues. Per germline, CDR1 SEHNR and CDR2 FQNEAQ (reference sequence). CDR3 region: CASSFSGDEQYF. The CDR3 DNA reads TGTGCCAGCAGCTTCTCGGGAGACGAGCAGTACTTC. The full variable domain, with the rest looked up from reference TRBV7-9 and TRBJ2-7, is DTGVSQNPRHKITKRGQNVTFRCDPISEHNRLYWYRQTLGQGPEFLTYFQNEAQLEKSRLLSDRFSAERPKGSFSTLEIQRTEQGDSAMYLCASSFSGDEQYFGPGTRLTVT.

The genes are TRBV19 and TRBJ2-7; perhaps TRBD1 as D (5 bases). V lost 1 base, J lost 3 bases, and 13 bases lay in between. The CDR3 is made up of 15 amino acids. CDR1 is LNHDA, CDR2 SQIVND, per germline (reference sequence). Written as DNA, the CDR3 is TGTGCCAGTAGTATAGCTGGACACACGAGCTACGAGCAGTACTTC. It encodes CASSIAGHTSYEQYF.

This clone was seen more than once but under ten times. J is TRBJ2-7 and V is TRBV19; D remains ambiguous. This CDR3 comprises 12 residues. Germline lookup yields CDR1 LNHDA and CDR2 SQIVND (reference sequence). The V end was cut by 4 bases, the J end by 3 bases, with 7 bases between. The CDR3 here is CASSSASYEQYF. CDR3 coding DNA: TGTGCCAGTAGTAGTGCCAGCTACGAGCAGTACTTC.

The V call is TRBV9, the J call TRBJ2-3; D remains unclear. Germline V gives CDR1 SGDLS, CDR2 YYNGEE. This CDR3 is built from 14 residues. The V gene lost 2 bases and the J gene lost 1 base, with 8 bases spanning the gap. In DNA, the CDR3 is TGTGCCAGCAGCGTCTTCCCAGGCACAGATACGCAGTATTTT. Its translation is CASSVFPGTDTQYF. The whole variable domain, remainder taken from reference TRBV9 and TRBJ2-3, is DSGVTQTPKHLITATGQRVTLRCSPRSGDLSVYWYQQSLDQGLQFLIQYYNGEERAKGNILERFSAQQFPDLHSELNLSSLELGDSALYFCASSVFPGTDTQYFGPGTRLTVL.

The chain couples TRBV10-3 to TRBJ2-2; 10 nucleotides align to TRBD1. CDR1 is ENHRY, CDR2 SYGVKD, per germline. The CDR3 has 14 amino acids. V lost 4 bases, J lost 8 bases, and 4 bases stayed unmatched. CDR3 coding DNA: TGTGCCATCAGTGTTCGACAGGGGGCAGGGGAGCTGTTTTTT. As protein: CAISVRQGAGELFF.